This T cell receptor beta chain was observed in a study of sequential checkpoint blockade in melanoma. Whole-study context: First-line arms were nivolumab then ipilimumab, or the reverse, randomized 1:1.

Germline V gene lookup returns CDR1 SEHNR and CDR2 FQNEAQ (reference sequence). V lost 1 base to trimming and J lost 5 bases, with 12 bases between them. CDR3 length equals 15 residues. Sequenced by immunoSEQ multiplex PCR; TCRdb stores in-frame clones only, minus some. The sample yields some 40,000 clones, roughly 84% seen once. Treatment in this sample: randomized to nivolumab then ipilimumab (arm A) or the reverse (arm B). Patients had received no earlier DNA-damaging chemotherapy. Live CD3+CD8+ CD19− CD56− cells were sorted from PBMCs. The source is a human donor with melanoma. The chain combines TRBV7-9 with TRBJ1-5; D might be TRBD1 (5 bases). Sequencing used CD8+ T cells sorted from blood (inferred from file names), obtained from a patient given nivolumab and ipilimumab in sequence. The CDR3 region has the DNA TGTGCCAGCAGCTTAGGGCAGGGAATAGATCAGCCCCAGCATTTT. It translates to CASSLGQGIDQPQHF.